A selection of T cell receptor beta chains follows, all from one sample in a study of blood T cell repertoires in COVID-19. TCRdb's copy holds only in-frame clones and misses some; the assay was immunoSEQ multiplex PCR. Of 97,000 or so clones detected, 90% appear once; the ten largest clones hold 1.5% to 2%. What was sequenced was peripheral blood. These TCRs come from a man aged 55 to 69 with acute or convalescent COVID-19. Each CDR3 is given with its conserved first and last residue. A D gene is named only where the DNA matches it firmly. Expanded clones are given a class, and other clones once, few, many or no size at all.

clone_size j_call v_call d_call cdr3_nt cdr3_aa
- TRBJ2-5 TRBV5-1 - TGCGCCAGCAACTCCGAGGAGACCCAGTACTTC CASNSEETQYF
- TRBJ2-1 TRBV6-1 TRBD2 TGTGCCAGCAGTGTTCGGACTAGCGCTCGGATACATGAGCAGTTCTTC CASSVRTSARIHEQFF
- TRBJ1-1 TRBV18 - TGTGCCAGCTCAGCGGGAGGTGGGGACACTGAAGCTTTCTTT CASSAGGGDTEAFF
- TRBJ1-2 TRBV6-5 - TGTGCCAGCAGTTCCCCAACAGGGCGAACGTCTGGCTACACCTTC CASSSPTGRTSGYTF
once TRBJ1-2 TRBV5-1 - TGCGCCATCTCTATCCAGGTCTATGGCTACACCTTC CAISIQVYGYTF
- TRBJ1-1 TRBV5-6 TRBD1 TGTGCCAGCAGCGTAGGGACAGGCCTTACTGAAGCTTTCTTT CASSVGTGLTEAFF
- TRBJ1-5 TRBV9 TRBD1 TGTGCCAGCAGCGGAACAGGGGCGCGCGGTCAGCCCCAGCATTTT CASSGTGARGQPQHF
- TRBJ1-6 TRBV28 - TGTGCCAGCACGACTGGAGTTTATAATTCACCCCTCCACTTT CASTTGVYNSPLHF
- TRBJ1-5 TRBV27 TRBD1 TGTGCCACCAGGGACAGGGGAGGTCTGGGCAATCAGCCCCAGCATTTT CATRDRGGLGNQPQHF
- TRBJ2-7 TRBV19 TRBD2 TGTGCCAGTAGTCGCCGGGACTATGCCGACGAGCAGTACTTC CASSRRDYADEQYF
- TRBJ1-1 TRBV10-2 - TGCGCCAGCAGTGAGTCATCAGGGAACACTGAAGCTTTCTTT CASSESSGNTEAFF
- TRBJ1-1 TRBV6-5 - TGTGCCACTCGAGAGGACAGAGCTATGAACACTGAAGCTTTCTTT CATREDRAMNTEAFF
- TRBJ2-6 TRBV5-1 TRBD1 TGCGCCAGCAGCGGGACAGCTCGCGGGGCCAACGTCCTGACTTTC CASSGTARGANVLTF
- TRBJ1-1 TRBV28 - TGTGCCAGCAGTTTATACAGGGTTAGGGTCACTGAAGCTTTCTTT CASSLYRVRVTEAFF
once TRBJ2-5 TRBV10-3 TRBD2 TGTGCCATCAGTGAACTAGCGGGCCAAGAGACCCAGTACTTC CAISELAGQETQYF
- TRBJ2-2 TRBV18 - TGTGCCAGCTCACCACCACATTCGCCCGGGGAGCTGTTTTTT CASSPPHSPGELFF
- TRBJ2-7 TRBV6-6 - TGTGCCAGCAGTTACGCAGCCTACGAGCAGTACTTC CASSYAAYEQYF